This TCR beta chain was sequenced for a study of blood T cells in healthy people across ages. Study information: The template switching approach captured approximately one barcoded beta molecule for every two T cells.

Per the germline V gene, CDR1 is LGHNA and CDR2 is YSLEER. This CDR3 is 17 amino acids long. On this clonotype itself: What it binds is unknown. The junction departs from the called germline gene at one end, perhaps through a read error.

A J-beta primer mix and a sample-barcoded 5' primer were used in a second PCR of roughly 7 to 12 cycles. TCRdb processed the 5' RACE reads anew with MiXCR; each CDR3 protein has one entry. Here the sample spans about 930,000 distinct CDR3 sequences, 25% to 35% being singletons. Study results and limitations: Diversity figures derived from one million T cells were judged to underestimate the true value.

The same sample was also studied in work on T cells of mothers and their children. As that report states: For each mother, over 9.5 million TCR beta CDR3 reads were obtained, and for each child, 2.5 million to 3 million.

This chain joins TRBV4-3 and TRBJ1-3, with D hard to call. The TCR sequence derives from a woman in her thirties or forties in good health. The sequenced sample consisted of blood. The CDR3 protein is CASSQDQVHTSRNTIYF. The DNA for the CDR3 is TGCGCCAGCAGCCAAGATCAGGTCCATACCTCTAGAAACACCATATATTTT.